These T cell receptor beta chains were read from a single sample in a study of cytomegalovirus exposure and HLA in healthy donors. Method: immunoSEQ multiplex PCR; TCRdb's copy keeps in-frame clones and lacks some. This sample has some 62,000 clones; around 87% occur once, and the top ten carry 1.4%. The sequenced sample consisted of PBMCs. The receptors derive from a man aged 18 to 30 in good health and CMV-seronegative. CDR3s include the opening cysteine and the closing phenylalanine or tryptophan. The order of the fields is J gene, clone size, D gene, V gene, CDR3 protein, CDR3 DNA. A D gene is named only where the DNA matches it firmly. Expanded clones get a size class; other rows say once, few or many, or leave the size out.

>TRBJ2-7|-|-|TRBV11-2
CASSLDPGYSYEQYF
TGTGCCAGCAGCTTAGATCCGGGATACTCCTACGAGCAGTACTTC
>TRBJ2-3|-|-|TRBV18
CASKAGASTDTQYF
TGTGCCAGCAAGGCGGGGGCAAGCACAGATACGCAGTATTTT
>TRBJ2-3|-|-|TRBV11-2
CASSPTDTQYF
TGTGCCAGCAGCCCGACAGATACGCAGTATTTT
>TRBJ1-5|-|-|TRBV30
CAWNGGAGQPQHF
TGTGCCTGGAATGGGGGGGCGGGGCAGCCCCAGCATTTT
>TRBJ2-5|-|TRBD2|TRBV5-1
CASSSWGRGQETQYF
TGCGCCAGCAGCTCGTGGGGGAGGGGTCAAGAGACCCAGTACTTC
>TRBJ2-4|-|TRBD1|TRBV7-8
CASSFPSQGDVKNIQYF
TGTGCCAGCAGCTTCCCTTCCCAGGGGGACGTCAAAAACATTCAGTACTTC
>TRBJ1-3|-|TRBD1|TRBV15
CAIVWDRLLIGNTIYF
TGTGCCATCGTGTGGGACAGATTGTTGATAGGAAACACCATATATTTT
>TRBJ2-7|-|-|TRBV28
CASNRVAYEQYF
TGTGCCAGCAACAGGGTGGCCTACGAGCAGTACTTC
>TRBJ2-3|once|-|TRBV10-3
CAISGTGKSTDTQYF
TGTGCCATCAGTGGAACAGGGAAAAGCACAGATACGCAGTATTTT
>TRBJ2-7|-|-|TRBV4-1
CASSQEGPGLYPDEQYF
TGCGCCAGCAGCCAAGAGGGGCCAGGCCTTTATCCGGACGAGCAGTACTTC
>TRBJ1-1|-|-|TRBV6-5
CASSYVAGVNTEAFF
TGTGCCAGCAGTTACGTGGCAGGGGTGAACACTGAAGCTTTCTTT
>TRBJ1-4|-|TRBD1|TRBV28
CASRLQGDEKLFF
TGTGCCAGCCGCCTACAGGGGGATGAAAAACTGTTTTTT
>TRBJ1-6|-|-|TRBV6-6
CASSYRGGDSPLHF
TGTGCCAGCAGTTACAGGGGAGGTGATTCACCCCTCCACTTT
>TRBJ1-5|few|-|TRBV6-6
CASSPERAVRQPQHF
TGTGCCAGCAGCCCCGAGAGGGCGGTACGTCAGCCCCAGCATTTT
>TRBJ1-5|-|TRBD1|TRBV6-6
CASSPDRVSDQPQHF
TGTGCCAGCAGTCCGGACAGGGTATCGGATCAGCCCCAGCATTTT
>TRBJ2-5|-|-|TRBV30
CAWSVARETQYF
TGTGCCTGGAGTGTAGCCCGGGAGACCCAGTACTTC
>TRBJ1-6|-|-|TRBV2
CASQSGQGNNSPLHF
TGTGCCAGCCAATCAGGCCAGGGCAATAATTCACCCCTCCACTTT
>TRBJ2-7|-|-|TRBV28
CASGPSQGNEQYF
TGTGCCAGCGGACCTTCACAGGGAAACGAGCAGTACTTC
>TRBJ1-5|few|-|TRBV13
CASSLGGTRNQPQHF
TGTGCCAGCAGCTTAGGAGGTACGAGGAATCAGCCCCAGCATTTT
>TRBJ2-3|-|TRBD2|TRBV6-1
CASKMAGGGDTQYF
TGTGCCAGCAAGATGGCGGGGGGCGGGGATACGCAGTATTTT
>TRBJ2-1|-|TRBD2|TRBV9
CASSEAGGPREEQFF
TGTGCCAGCAGCGAAGCGGGGGGCCCTCGAGAGGAGCAGTTCTTC
>TRBJ1-1|-|-|TRBV5-1
CASSLDQANTEAFF
TGCGCCAGCAGCTTGGACCAGGCGAACACTGAAGCTTTCTTT
>TRBJ2-1|-|-|TRBV5-1
CASSLDPGSYNEQFF
TGCGCCAGCAGCCTGGATCCGGGCTCCTACAATGAGCAGTTCTTC
>TRBJ2-2|-|-|TRBV12-5
CASGQGNTGELFF
TGTGCTAGTGGACAGGGAAACACCGGGGAGCTGTTTTTT
>TRBJ2-7|-|-|TRBV18
CASSERLGLYEQYF
TGTGCCAGCTCGGAGAGGTTGGGTCTATACGAGCAGTACTTC
>TRBJ1-1|-|TRBD1|TRBV11-3
CASSLDGTDAFF
TGTGCCAGCAGCTTAGACGGGACAGATGCTTTCTTT
>TRBJ2-3|once|TRBD1|TRBV28
CASDAGTGGDTQYF
TGTGCCAGTGACGCCGGGACAGGGGGAGATACGCAGTATTTT
>TRBJ1-1|-|-|TRBV9
CASSLDSGVNTEAFF
TGTGCCAGCAGCCTGGACAGCGGGGTGAACACTGAAGCTTTCTTT
>TRBJ2-5|-|TRBD1|TRBV18
CASSPGQGKETQYF
TGTGCCAGCTCACCGGGACAGGGTAAAGAGACCCAGTACTTC
>TRBJ2-2|-|TRBD1|TRBV6-6
CASSPGTGHTGELFF
TGTGCCAGCAGTCCCGGGACAGGGCACACCGGGGAGCTGTTTTTT
>TRBJ1-6|-|TRBD1|TRBV7-3
CASSFQGAENSPLHF
TGTGCCAGCAGCTTCCAGGGGGCGGAGAATTCACCCCTCCACTTT
>TRBJ2-2|-|TRBD2|TRBV27
CASRASGGVATGELFF
TGTGCCAGCAGGGCTAGCGGGGGGGTGGCGACCGGGGAGCTGTTTTTT
>TRBJ2-2|-|-|TRBV12-5
CASGQNPIQGNTGELFF
TGTGCTAGTGGCCAAAATCCCATCCAGGGGAACACCGGGGAGCTGTTTTTT
>TRBJ2-3|-|-|TRBV30
CAWSVSSPTDTQYF
TGTGCCTGGAGTGTTTCTTCCCCTACAGATACGCAGTATTTT
>TRBJ1-5|few|TRBD1|TRBV18
CASSPGQGSLQPQHF
TGTGCCAGCTCCCCGGGACAGGGGAGTTTACAGCCCCAGCATTTT
>TRBJ1-1|-|-|TRBV7-9
CASSLEDREAFF
TGTGCCAGCAGCTTGGAGGACAGAGAAGCTTTCTTT
>TRBJ2-7|-|-|TRBV11-3
CASSLDGYEQYF
TGTGCCAGCAGCTTAGACGGCTACGAGCAGTACTTC
>TRBJ2-7|-|-|TRBV7-7
CASSLVGGGDEQYF
TGTGCTAGCAGCCTCGTGGGGGGGGGCGACGAGCAGTACTTC
>TRBJ2-5|-|-|TRBV6-5
CASSYSQLSRGTQYF
TGTGCCAGCAGTTACTCTCAGCTATCTAGAGGGACCCAGTACTTC
>TRBJ2-5|-|TRBD2|TRBV30
CAWATSGGFQETQYF
TGTGCCTGGGCTACTAGCGGGGGCTTCCAAGAGACCCAGTACTTC
>TRBJ1-1|-|TRBD1|TRBV5-1
CASSLTGGNTEAFF
TGCGCCAGCAGCTTAACAGGGGGGAACACTGAAGCTTTCTTT
>TRBJ2-7|-|TRBD1|TRBV7-8
CASSLWDRATYEQYF
TGTGCCAGCAGCTTATGGGACAGGGCCACCTACGAGCAGTACTTC
>TRBJ2-7|-|TRBD1|TRBV20-1
CSARTGITQYF
TGCAGTGCTAGGACAGGGATTACCCAGTACTTC
>TRBJ1-1|-|-|TRBV11-2
CASTRGQILMNTEAFF
TGTGCCAGCACCCGTGGACAGATACTTATGAACACTGAAGCTTTCTTT
>TRBJ1-1|-|-|TRBV29-1
CSGAPGSVAFF
TGCAGCGGAGCCCCCGGGAGCGTAGCTTTCTTT
>TRBJ2-3|-|TRBD2|TRBV4-1
CASSQDPTSGGLSTDTQYF
TGCGCCAGCAGCCAAGACCCGACTAGCGGGGGGCTTAGCACAGATACGCAGTATTTT
>TRBJ2-7|-|TRBD2|TRBV7-6
CASQLAGVGEQYF
TGTGCCAGTCAACTAGCGGGGGTTGGAGAGCAGTACTTC
>TRBJ2-3|-|-|TRBV12-5
CASGLVMWGATDTQYF
TGTGCTAGTGGTTTGGTAATGTGGGGCGCAACAGATACGCAGTATTTT
>TRBJ1-1|-|TRBD1|TRBV2
CASSERTGDAQLTEAFF
TGTGCCAGCAGTGAAAGGACAGGGGACGCCCAACTCACTGAAGCTTTCTTT
>TRBJ1-3|-|-|TRBV4-1
CASSQDGAGYSGNTIYF
TGCGCCAGCAGCCAAGATGGGGCTGGATACTCTGGAAACACCATATATTTT